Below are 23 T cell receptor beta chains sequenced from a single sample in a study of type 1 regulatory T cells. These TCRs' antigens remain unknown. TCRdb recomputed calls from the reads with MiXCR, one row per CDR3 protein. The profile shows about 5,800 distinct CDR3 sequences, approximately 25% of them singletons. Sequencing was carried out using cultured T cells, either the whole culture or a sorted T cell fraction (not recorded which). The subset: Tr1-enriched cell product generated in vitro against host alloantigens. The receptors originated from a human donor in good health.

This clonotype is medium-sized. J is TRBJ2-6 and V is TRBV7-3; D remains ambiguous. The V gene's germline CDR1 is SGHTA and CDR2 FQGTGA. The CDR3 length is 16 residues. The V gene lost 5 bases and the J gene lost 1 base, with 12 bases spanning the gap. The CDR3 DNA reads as TGTGCCAGCAGCCCTTACCACTCATCTGGGGCCAACGTCCTGACTTTC. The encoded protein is CASSPYHSSGANVLTF.

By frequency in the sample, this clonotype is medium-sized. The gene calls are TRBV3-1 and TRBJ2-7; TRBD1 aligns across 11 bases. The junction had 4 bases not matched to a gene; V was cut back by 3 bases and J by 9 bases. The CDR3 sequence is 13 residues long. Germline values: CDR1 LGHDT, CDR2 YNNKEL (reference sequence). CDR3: CASSQGTGGPQYF. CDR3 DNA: TGTGCCAGCAGCCAGGGGACAGGGGGGCCGCAGTACTTC.

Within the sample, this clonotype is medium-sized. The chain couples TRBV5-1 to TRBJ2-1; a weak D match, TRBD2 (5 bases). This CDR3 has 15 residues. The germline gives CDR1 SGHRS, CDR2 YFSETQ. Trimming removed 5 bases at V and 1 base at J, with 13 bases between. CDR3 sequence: CASSLGPGSYNEQFF. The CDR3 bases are TGCGCCAGCAGTCTTGGTCCGGGGTCCTACAATGAGCAGTTCTTC.

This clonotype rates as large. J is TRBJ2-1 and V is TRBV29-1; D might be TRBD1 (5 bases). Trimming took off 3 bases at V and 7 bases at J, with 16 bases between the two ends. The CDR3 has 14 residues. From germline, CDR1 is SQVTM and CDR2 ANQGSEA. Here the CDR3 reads CSVEGRATLNEQFF. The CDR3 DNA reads TGCAGCGTTGAGGGCAGGGCGACGCTTAATGAGCAGTTCTTC.

The CDR3 here is CATTGLAGDSGELFF. The CDR3 nucleotides are TGTGCCACCACGGGCCTAGCGGGAGATAGCGGGGAGCTGTTTTTT. The chain links TRBV10-3 to TRBJ2-2; 10 bases agree with TRBD2. In germline, CDR1 is ENHRY, CDR2 SYGVKD. The CDR3 is 15 amino acids. J gave up 7 bases and V 10 bases, and 12 bases lay outside the gene matches.

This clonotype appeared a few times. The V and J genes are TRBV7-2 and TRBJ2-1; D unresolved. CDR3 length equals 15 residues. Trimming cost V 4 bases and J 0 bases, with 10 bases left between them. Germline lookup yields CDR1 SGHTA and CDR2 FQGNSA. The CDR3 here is CASSSLPSSYNEQFF. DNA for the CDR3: TGTGCCAGCAGCTCCCTTCCGAGCTCCTACAATGAGCAGTTCTTC.

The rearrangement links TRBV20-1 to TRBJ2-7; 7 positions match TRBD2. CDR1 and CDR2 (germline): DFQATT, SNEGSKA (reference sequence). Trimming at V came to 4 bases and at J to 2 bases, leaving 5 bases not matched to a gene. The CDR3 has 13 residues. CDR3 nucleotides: TGCAGTGCTAAGCGGGAAGGCACCTACGAGCAGTACTTC. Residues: CSAKREGTYEQYF.

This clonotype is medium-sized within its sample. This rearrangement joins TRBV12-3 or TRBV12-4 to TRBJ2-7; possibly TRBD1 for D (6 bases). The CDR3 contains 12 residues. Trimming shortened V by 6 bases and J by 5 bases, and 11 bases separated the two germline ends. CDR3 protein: CASRPDSDEQYF. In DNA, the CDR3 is TGTGCCAGCAGACCGGACAGCGACGAGCAGTACTTC.

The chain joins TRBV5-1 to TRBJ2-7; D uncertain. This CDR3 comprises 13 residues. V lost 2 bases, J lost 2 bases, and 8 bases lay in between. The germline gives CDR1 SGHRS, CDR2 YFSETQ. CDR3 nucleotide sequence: TGCGCCAGCAGCTTATCACCAACCTACGAGCAGTACTTC. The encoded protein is CASSLSPTYEQYF.

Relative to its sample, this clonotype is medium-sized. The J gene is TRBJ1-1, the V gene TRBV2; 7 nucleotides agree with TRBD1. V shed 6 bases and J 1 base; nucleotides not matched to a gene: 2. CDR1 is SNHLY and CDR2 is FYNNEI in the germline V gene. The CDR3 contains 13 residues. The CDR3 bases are TGTGCCAGCAGCAGGGGGGCGAACACTGAAGCTTTCTTT. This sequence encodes CASSRGANTEAFF.

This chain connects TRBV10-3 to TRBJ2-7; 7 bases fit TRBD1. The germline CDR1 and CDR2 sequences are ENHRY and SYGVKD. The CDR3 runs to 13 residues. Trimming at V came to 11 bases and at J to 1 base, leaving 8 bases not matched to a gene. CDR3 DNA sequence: TGTGCCTCGGTTGGGACAGTATCCTACGAGCAGTACTTC. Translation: CASVGTVSYEQYF.

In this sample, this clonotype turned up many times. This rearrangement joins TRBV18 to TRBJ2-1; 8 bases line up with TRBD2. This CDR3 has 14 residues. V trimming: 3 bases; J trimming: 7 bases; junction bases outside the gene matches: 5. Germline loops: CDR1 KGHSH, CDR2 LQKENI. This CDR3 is CASSPSGSVNEQFF. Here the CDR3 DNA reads TGTGCCAGCTCACCGAGCGGGAGTGTTAATGAGCAGTTCTTC. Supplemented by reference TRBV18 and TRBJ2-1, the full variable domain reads NAGVMQNPRHLVRRRGQEARLRCSPMKGHSHVYWYRQLPEEGLKFMVYLQKENIIDESGMPKERFSAEFPKEGPSILRIQQVVRGDSAAYFCASSPSGSVNEQFFGPGTRLTVL.

The DNA of the CDR3 is TGTGCCAGCAGCCAAGATCAAATCGGGACAGTGAACACTGAAGCTTTCTTT. It translates to CASSQDQIGTVNTEAFF. This chain joins TRBV4-2 and TRBJ1-1; TRBD1 aligns across 7 bases. Looked up from germline, CDR1 is LGHNA and CDR2 is YNFKEQ. V lost 0 bases to trimming and J lost 0 bases; unmatched junction nucleotides: 7. The CDR3 runs to 17 residues.

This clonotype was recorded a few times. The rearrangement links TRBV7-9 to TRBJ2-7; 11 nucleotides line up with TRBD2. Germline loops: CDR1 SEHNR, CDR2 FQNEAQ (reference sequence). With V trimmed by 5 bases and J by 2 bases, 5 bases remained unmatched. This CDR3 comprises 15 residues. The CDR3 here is CASSPSGRPPYEQYF. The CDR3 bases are TGTGCCAGCAGCCCTAGCGGGAGGCCCCCCTACGAGCAGTACTTC.

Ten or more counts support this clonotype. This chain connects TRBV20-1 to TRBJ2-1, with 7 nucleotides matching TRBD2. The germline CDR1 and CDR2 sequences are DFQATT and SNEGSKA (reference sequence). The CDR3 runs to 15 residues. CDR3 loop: CSPTSSGSSYNEQFF. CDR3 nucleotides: TGCAGCCCCACCTCTAGCGGCAGCTCCTACAATGAGCAGTTCTTC.

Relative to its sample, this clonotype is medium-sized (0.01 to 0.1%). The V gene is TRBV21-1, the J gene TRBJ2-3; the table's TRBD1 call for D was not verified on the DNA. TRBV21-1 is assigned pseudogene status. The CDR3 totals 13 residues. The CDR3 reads CARLTGFPDTQYF. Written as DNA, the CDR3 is TGTGCCCGCCTGACAGGGTTCCCAGATACGCAGTATTTT.

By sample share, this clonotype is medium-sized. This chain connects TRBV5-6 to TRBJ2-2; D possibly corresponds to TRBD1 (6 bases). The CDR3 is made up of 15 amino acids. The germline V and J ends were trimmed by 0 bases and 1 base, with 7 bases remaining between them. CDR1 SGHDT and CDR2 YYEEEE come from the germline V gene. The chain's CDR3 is CASSLVGQNTGELFF. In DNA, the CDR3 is TGTGCCAGCAGCTTGGTGGGACAGAACACCGGGGAGCTGTTTTTT. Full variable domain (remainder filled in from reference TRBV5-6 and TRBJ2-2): DAGVTQSPTHLIKTRGQQVTLRCSPKSGHDTVSWYQQALGQGPQFIFQYYEEEERQRGNFPDRFSGHQFPNYSSELNVNALLLGDSALYLCASSLVGQNTGELFFGEGSRLTVL.

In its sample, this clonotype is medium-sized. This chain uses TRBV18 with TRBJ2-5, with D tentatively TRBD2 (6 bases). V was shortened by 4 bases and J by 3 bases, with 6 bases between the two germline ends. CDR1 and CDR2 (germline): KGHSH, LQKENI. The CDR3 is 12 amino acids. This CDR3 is CASSRGEETQYF. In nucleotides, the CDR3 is TGTGCCAGCTCACGCGGGGAAGAGACCCAGTACTTC.

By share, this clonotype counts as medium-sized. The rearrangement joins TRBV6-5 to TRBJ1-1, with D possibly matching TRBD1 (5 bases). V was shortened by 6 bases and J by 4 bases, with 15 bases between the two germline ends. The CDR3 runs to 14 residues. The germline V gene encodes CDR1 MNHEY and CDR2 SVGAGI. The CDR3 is CASSNYQGVTEAFF. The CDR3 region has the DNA TGTGCCAGCAGCAATTATCAGGGAGTCACTGAAGCTTTCTTT.

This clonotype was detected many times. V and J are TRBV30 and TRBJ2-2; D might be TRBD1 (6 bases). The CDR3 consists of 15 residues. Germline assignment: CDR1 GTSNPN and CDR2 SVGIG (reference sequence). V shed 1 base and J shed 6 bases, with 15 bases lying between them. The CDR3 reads CAWSAQGILSGELFF. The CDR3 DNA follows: TGTGCCTGGAGTGCACAGGGAATCTTATCCGGGGAGCTGTTTTTT.

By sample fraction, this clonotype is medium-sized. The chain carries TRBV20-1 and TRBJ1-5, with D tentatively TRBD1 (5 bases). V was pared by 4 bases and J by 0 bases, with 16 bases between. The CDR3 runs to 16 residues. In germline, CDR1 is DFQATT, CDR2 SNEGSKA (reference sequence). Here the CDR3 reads CSATKGGETSNQPQHF. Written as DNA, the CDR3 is TGCAGTGCTACAAAAGGAGGGGAAACTAGCAATCAGCCCCAGCATTTT.

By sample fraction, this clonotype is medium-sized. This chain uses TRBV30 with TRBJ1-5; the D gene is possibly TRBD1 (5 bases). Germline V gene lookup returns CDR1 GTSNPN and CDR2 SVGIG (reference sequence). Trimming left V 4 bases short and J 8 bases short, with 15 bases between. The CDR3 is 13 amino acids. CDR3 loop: CAWTAGTAEPQHF. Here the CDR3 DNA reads TGTGCCTGGACGGCGGGGACGGCTGAGCCCCAGCATTTT.

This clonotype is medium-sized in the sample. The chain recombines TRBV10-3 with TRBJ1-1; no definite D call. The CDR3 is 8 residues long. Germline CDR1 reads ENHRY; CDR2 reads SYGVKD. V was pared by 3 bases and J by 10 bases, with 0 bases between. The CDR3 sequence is CAISEAFF. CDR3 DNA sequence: TGTGCCATCAGTGAAGCTTTCTTT.